This T cell receptor beta chain was identified during a study of cytomegalovirus exposure and HLA in healthy donors (dated by TCRdb to the late 2010s). About the study as a whole: According to an earlier analysis of 587 of the donors, about 170 million T cells yielded some 120 million unique TCR beta sequences and about 280 Gb of sequence data. The T cell repertoires of some 670 subjects were profiled by immunosequencing and related to cytomegalovirus serostatus. In addition to the first cohort of approximately 650 subjects, a separate validation cohort of 130 or so different subjects was used. To predict cytomegalovirus infection status, the study combined high-throughput TCR immunosequencing, statistical association of individual TCRs with disease status, and machine learning. Genome-wide SNP genotypes for about 65% of the 666 donors were used in a later genetic analysis, which treated that subset as a discovery cohort. The later analysis used no new phenotypic data to find candidate immune exposures, relying instead on TCR beta sequences and their occurrence across donors. To decide whether each TCR beta V gene segment behaved as functional or pseudogenic, an earlier analysis of over 500 of the donors relied on high-throughput TCR beta sequencing. HLA typing included class I and class II loci at four-digit resolution. Typing coverage varied by locus: roughly 629-640 donors for A, B, C, DRB1 and DQB1; roughly 560 for DQA1; more than 600 for DPA1; roughly 450 for DPB1. Because of strong linkage in the cohort, roughly five DR-DQ haplotypes were treated as single units for association and clustering. Donor age, sex, ethnicity and CMV serostatus were collected together with the repertoire data. In a later analysis, previously published TCR beta repertoires from 600 to 850 donors were re-analyzed and high-resolution HLA genotyping was added so that TCR occurrence patterns could be studied. Every repertoire in the discovery cohort had been generated on one and the same sequencing platform. Of the 398 genotyped donors, 70% to 90% were placed in the genetic ancestry cluster associated with self-reported Caucasian donors. The study was designed to test whether signatures of past pathogen exposure could be identified by cataloging public T cell receptors. About 310 gigabases of sequencing data and tens of millions of unique TCR sequences were included in an early release covering about 620 HLA-typed donors. Across 300 to 400 genotyped donors of the cohort, an average of approximately 240,000 unique TCR beta nucleotide sequences per donor were sequenced, and roughly 18% of those sequences were non-productive.

A remark on this clone: It has no known antigen specificity. No base qualities exist here, and no much larger clone lies one base off it.

Library generation was performed with the immunoSEQ multiplex PCR assay. The multiplex PCR relied on a mix of 60 forward primers for TCR Vbeta segments and 13 reverse primers for TCR Jbeta segments. The CDR3 region of rearranged TCR beta genes was amplified from genomic DNA with a multiplex PCR assay. The amplified TCR beta libraries were sequenced on the Illumina HiSeq System as 87-base-pair reads. Processing in the source paper ran as follows. A later analysis tallied about 77 million unique TCR beta chains across the 640 or so repertoires, and roughly 11 million of those chains were shared by two or more donors. Raw reads were error-corrected and collapsed into unique sequences with a nearest-neighbor algorithm that merged closely related sequences to remove PCR and sequencing errors. V, D and J gene segments were assigned by aligning CDR3 sequences to IMGT reference sequences. For a sequence to be retained, a match of at least six nucleotides to both a V gene segment and a J gene segment was required. Rearrangements were classified as productive when the CDR3 lacked stop codons and remained in frame with V and J, and all other rearrangements were classified as non-productive. Following IMGT convention, CDR3 was defined as the stretch from the second conserved V-encoded cysteine up to the conserved J-encoded phenylalanine. In an earlier analysis of around 540 of the donors, sequences lacking an unambiguous match to a single V gene segment were excluded. An earlier analysis of over 450 of the donors classified V segments as functional when productive rearrangements were above 56.7% and as segregating when the standard deviation between donors was above 5%. To diagnose cytomegalovirus status from the catalog of TCR beta chain sequences, a statistical classification framework was built. A later analysis assigned V and J genes by comparing TCR nucleotide sequences with IMGT/GENE-DB human TR gene sequences. The TCRdist pipeline was used in a later analysis to assign CDR3 sequences and most-parsimonious VDJ recombination scenarios. In a later analysis, every TCR beta chain was defined by the combination of its CDR3 amino acid sequence and its V-gene family, and reads without a unique V-gene family were dropped. In a later analysis, 450 to 600 highly shared, low-generation-probability nucleotide sequences were removed to address suspected cross-contamination and a sequencing artifact. For each public chain, a later analysis derived a clonal expansion index from normalized ranks of inferred template counts within each repertoire. In a later analysis, generation probabilities were computed using a VDJ recombination model fitted to out-of-frame rearrangements, and the results were checked against IGoR. A later analysis scored TCR-TCR, TCR-HLA and TCR-CMV co-occurrence with hypergeometric tests, applying a repertoire-size bias correction to TCR pairs. False discovery rates were estimated in a later analysis by permuting HLA or CMV assignments 20 times. In a later analysis, co-occurring TCRs were grouped with DBSCAN, and TCRdist sequence similarity was added when clustering was performed within HLA-allele-positive subsets. Co-occurrence clustering excluded repertoires with fewer than 30,000 or more than 120,000 public chains, plus five with anomalous nucleotide sharing. TCRdb stores this immuneACCESS table with in-frame sequences only. Part of the clones is absent; in the studies checked, under half of the shortfall reflects unresolved V genes, and no reason is known for the rest. V and J calls and clone size are those listed in that table; D and trimming were worked out from the DNA. The sample table shows under 150,000 clones, and around 70% are seen once. About 3.4% of the sample is in the top ten clones.

Overall study results and their limits: Only TCR beta chains were sequenced in this cohort, and the absence of alpha or paired-chain data limited detectable features. Roughly uniform sequencing depth across donors was assumed in presence/absence analyses, although this assumption may not hold. When HLA alleles, especially DR and DQ, strongly co-occurred, TCR associations were difficult to assign to individual alleles. A cluster of highly shared sequence variants was judged likely to represent a technical artifact of the sequencing pipeline. In vitro tests confirmed that a few of the cytomegalovirus-associated TCR beta chains recognize cytomegalovirus antigens. A later analysis found that HLA-associated TCR beta chains were more clonally expanded and had lower generation probabilities than equally common non-associated chains. Most TCR sequences were observed very rarely across donors, whereas some public TCRs were present in many individuals. A later analysis found that most CMV-associated TCR beta chains appeared HLA-restricted, with HLA associations seemingly driven largely by CMV exposure. According to a later analysis, parvovirus B19, influenza, CMV and Epstein-Barr virus appeared linked to several top co-occurrence clusters. Over 15 rarely observed V segments, including chromosome 9 orphons, were excluded from the earlier analysis of about 610 of the donors because counts were too low. In an earlier analysis of some 550 of the donors, most TCR beta V segments were observed in productive rearrangements about 87% or about 30% of the time, broadly matching IMGT annotations. A further reported finding was that TCR beta sequences accurately predicted the HLA-A and HLA-B alleles for most subjects in the first cohort. A later analysis associated some 17,000 TCR beta sequences with specific HLA alleles at a false discovery rate of 0.05. A total of 150 to 200 TCR beta chains were listed by the study as associated with cytomegalovirus. The classifier was reported to diagnose cytomegalovirus status with high specificity and sensitivity in both the original and validation cohorts. According to a later genetic analysis, donors in an Asian-associated ancestry cluster had fewer N-insertions in productive TCRs than the approximately 630-donor mean. Because HLA typing was missing for some donors at each locus, association tests included only the typed subset. The authors suggested that the approach could potentially be extended to other disease states and immunological phenotypes. The only immune exposure information available for the cohort was CMV serostatus. A later genetic analysis associated a missense DCLRE1C variant with V-gene and J-gene trimming of TCR beta chains, and an independent cohort replicated the association. Linkage disequilibrium might explain the correlated functional status among segregating V segments, but an unknown experimental factor could not be excluded. Some IMGT-functional V segments, including TRBV6-2 and TRBV6-3, could not be distinguished by the 87-base-pair reads and were therefore excluded. In a later analysis, TCR association rates were found to vary across HLA loci, with the most associated TCRs seen for DRB1 alleles and the fewest for HLA-C alleles.

From cysteine to phenylalanine, the CDR3 is 16 amino acids long. CDR3 DNA is the only sequence kept; it has 48 bases, read in frame from the first base. The CDR1 and CDR2 encoded by the germline V gene are SGDLS and YYNGEE. The germline V end is reduced by 4 bases and the J end by 0 bases; junction bases left unmatched: 6. The cohort consisted of 666 healthy bone marrow donors. Cohort members were all nominally healthy when sampled, although unrecorded immune exposures were likely present. The donor tested CMV seronegative, placing the donor among the 300 to 450 seronegative members of the cohort. A peripheral blood sample was provided by each donor, and peripheral blood mononuclear cells were used for TCR beta sequencing. Genomic DNA was extracted from the blood cell samples with the Qiagen DNeasy Blood Extraction Kit.

This clonotype was obtained from a man aged 30 to 45 in good health and CMV-seronegative. The rearranged segments are TRBV9 and TRBJ2-2, and 7 junctional nucleotides match TRBD1. The sequenced sample consisted of PBMCs. The CDR3 in this case is CASSPLTGANTGELFF. The DNA sequence is TGTGCCAGCAGCCCACTCACAGGGGCGAACACCGGGGAGCTGTTTTTT.